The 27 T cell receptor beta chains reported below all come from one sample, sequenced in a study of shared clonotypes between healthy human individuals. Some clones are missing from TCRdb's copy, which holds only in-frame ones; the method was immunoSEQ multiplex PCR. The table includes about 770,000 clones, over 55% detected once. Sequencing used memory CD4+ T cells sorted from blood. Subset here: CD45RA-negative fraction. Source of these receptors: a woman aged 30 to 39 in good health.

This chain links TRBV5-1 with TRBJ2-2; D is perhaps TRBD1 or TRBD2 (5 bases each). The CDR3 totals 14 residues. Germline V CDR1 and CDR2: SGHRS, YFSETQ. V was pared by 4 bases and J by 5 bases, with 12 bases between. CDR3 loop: CASSGGWSTGELFF. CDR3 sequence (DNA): TGCGCCAGCAGCGGGGGATGGTCAACCGGGGAGCTGTTTTTT.

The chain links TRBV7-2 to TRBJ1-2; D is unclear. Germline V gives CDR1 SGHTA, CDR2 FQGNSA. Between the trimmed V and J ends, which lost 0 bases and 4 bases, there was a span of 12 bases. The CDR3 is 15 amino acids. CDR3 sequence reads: CASSLAREPGYGYTF. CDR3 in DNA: TGTGCCAGCAGCTTAGCTCGGGAGCCGGGCTATGGCTACACCTTC.

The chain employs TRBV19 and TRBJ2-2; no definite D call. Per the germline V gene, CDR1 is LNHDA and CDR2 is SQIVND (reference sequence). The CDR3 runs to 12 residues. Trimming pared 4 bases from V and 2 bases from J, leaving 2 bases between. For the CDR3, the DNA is TGTGCCAGTAGTAGAAACACCGGGGAGCTGTTTTTT. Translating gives CASSRNTGELFF.

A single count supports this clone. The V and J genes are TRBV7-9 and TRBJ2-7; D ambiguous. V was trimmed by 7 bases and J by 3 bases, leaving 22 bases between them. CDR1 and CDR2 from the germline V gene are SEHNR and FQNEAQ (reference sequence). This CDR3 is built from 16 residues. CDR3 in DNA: TGTGCCAGCACCCTGGGGAATGGTTCTCGGCGCTACGAGCAGTACTTC. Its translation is CASTLGNGSRRYEQYF.

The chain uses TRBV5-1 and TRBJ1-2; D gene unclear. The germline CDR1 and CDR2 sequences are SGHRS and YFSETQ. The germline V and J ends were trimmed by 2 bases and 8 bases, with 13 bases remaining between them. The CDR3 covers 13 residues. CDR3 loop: CASSLRRAGGYTF. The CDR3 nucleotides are TGCGCCAGCAGCTTAAGGCGGGCCGGGGGCTACACCTTC.

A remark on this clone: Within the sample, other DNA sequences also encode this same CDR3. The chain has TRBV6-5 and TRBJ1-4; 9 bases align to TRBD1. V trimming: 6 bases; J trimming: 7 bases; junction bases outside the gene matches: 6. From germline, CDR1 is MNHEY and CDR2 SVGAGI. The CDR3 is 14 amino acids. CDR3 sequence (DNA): TGTGCCAGCAGCCCGACAGGGGGGGGTGAAAAACTGTTTTTT. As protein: CASSPTGGGEKLFF.

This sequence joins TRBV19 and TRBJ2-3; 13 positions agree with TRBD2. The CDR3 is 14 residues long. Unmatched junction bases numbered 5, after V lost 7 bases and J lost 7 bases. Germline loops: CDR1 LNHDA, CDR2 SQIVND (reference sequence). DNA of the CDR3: TGTGCCAGTAAACTAGCGGGAGGGCCCCATACGCAGTATTTT. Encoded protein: CASKLAGGPHTQYF.

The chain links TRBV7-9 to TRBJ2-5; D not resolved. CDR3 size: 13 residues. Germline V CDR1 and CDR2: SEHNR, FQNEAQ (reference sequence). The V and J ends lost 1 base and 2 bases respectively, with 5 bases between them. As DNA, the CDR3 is TGTGCCAGCAGCTTAGGGGCGCAAGAGACCCAGTACTTC. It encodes CASSLGAQETQYF.

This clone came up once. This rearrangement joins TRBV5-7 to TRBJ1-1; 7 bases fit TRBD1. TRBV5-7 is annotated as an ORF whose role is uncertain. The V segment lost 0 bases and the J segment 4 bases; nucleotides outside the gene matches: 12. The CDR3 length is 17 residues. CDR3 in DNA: TGTGCCAGCAGCTTGGGATCGTGCAGGGGGACGGGCACTGAAGCTTTCTTT. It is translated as CASSLGSCRGTGTEAFF.

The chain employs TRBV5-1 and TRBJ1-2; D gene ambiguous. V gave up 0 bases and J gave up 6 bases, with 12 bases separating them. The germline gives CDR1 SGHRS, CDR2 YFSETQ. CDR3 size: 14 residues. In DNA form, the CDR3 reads TGCGCCAGCAGCTTGGCCGTCGGTAGGGATGGCTACACCTTC. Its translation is CASSLAVGRDGYTF.

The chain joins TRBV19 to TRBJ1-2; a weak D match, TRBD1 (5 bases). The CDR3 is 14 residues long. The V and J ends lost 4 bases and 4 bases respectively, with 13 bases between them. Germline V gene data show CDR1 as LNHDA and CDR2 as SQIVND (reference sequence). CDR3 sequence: CASSNKQVAYGYTF. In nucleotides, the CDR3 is TGTGCCAGTAGTAACAAACAGGTTGCCTATGGCTACACCTTC.

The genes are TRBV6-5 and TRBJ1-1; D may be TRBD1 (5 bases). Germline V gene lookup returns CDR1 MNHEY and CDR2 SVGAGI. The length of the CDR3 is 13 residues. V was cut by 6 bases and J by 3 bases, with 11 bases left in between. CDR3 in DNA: TGTGCCAGCAGGACTCAGGGTGACACTGAAGCTTTCTTT. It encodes CASRTQGDTEAFF.

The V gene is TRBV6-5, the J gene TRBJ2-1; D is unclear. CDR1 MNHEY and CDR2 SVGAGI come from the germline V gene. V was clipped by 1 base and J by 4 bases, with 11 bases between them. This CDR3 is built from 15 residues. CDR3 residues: CASSYYPDQYNEQFF. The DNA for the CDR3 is TGTGCCAGCAGTTACTATCCAGACCAGTACAATGAGCAGTTCTTC.

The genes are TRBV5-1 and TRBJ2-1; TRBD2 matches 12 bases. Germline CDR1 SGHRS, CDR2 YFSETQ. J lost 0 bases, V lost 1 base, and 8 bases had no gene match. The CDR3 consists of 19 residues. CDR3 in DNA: TGCGCCAGCAGCTTGACTAGCGGGGGGTCCTGGCGCTCCTACAATGAGCAGTTCTTC. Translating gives CASSLTSGGSWRSYNEQFF.

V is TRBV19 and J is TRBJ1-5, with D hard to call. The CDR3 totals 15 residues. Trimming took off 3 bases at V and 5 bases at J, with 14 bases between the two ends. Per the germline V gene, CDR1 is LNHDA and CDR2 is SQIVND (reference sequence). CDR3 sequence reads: CASSILGSRYQPQHF. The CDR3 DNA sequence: TGTGCCAGTAGTATTTTAGGGTCCAGATATCAGCCCCAGCATTTT.

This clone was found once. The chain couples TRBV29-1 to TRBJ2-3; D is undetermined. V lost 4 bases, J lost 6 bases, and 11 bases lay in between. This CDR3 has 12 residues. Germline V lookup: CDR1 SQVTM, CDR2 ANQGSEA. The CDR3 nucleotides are TGCAGCGTTGGGGGTCTTTTGGATACGCAGTATTTT. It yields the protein CSVGGLLDTQYF.

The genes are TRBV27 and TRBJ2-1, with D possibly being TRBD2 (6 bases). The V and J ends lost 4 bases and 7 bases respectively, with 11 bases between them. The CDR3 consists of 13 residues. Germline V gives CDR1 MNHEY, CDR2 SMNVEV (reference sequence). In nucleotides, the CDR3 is TGTGCCAGCAGTTGGACTATTGGAAATGAGCAGTTCTTC. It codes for CASSWTIGNEQFF.

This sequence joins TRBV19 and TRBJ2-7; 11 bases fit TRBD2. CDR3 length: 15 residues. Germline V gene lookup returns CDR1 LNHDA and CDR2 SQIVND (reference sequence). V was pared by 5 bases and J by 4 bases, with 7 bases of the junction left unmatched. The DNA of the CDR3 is TGTGCCAGTAGTCTCCCCGGGACTAGCGGTTACGAGCAGTACTTC. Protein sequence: CASSLPGTSGYEQYF.

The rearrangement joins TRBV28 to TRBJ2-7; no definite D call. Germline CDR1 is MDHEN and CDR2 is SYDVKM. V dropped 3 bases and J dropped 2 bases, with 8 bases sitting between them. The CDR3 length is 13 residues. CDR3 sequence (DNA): TGTGCCAGCAGTTTCGGCCTAGCCTACGAGCAGTACTTC. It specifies CASSFGLAYEQYF.

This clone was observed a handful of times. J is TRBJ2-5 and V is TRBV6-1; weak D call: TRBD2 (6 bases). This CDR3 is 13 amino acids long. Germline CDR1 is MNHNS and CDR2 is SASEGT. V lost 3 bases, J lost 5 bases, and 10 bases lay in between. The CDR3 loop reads CASSEAGRETQYF. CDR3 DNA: TGTGCCAGCAGTGAGGCAGGGAGGGAGACCCAGTACTTC.

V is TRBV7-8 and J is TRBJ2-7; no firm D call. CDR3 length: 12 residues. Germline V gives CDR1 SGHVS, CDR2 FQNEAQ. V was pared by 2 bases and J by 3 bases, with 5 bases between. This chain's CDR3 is CASSLNGYEQYF. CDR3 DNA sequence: TGTGCCAGCAGCTTAAACGGCTACGAGCAGTACTTC.

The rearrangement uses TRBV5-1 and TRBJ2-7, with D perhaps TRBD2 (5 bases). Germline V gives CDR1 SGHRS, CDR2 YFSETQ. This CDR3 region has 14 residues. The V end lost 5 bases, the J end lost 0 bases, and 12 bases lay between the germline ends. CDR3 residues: CASREALSSYEQYF. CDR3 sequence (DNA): TGCGCCAGCAGGGAGGCCCTGAGCTCCTACGAGCAGTACTTC.

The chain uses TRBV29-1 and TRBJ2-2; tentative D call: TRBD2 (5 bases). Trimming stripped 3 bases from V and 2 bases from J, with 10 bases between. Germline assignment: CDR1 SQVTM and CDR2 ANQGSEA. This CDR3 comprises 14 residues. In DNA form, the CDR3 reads TGCAGCGTTGAGGTGCGGGTTAACACCGGGGAGCTGTTTTTT. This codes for CSVEVRVNTGELFF.

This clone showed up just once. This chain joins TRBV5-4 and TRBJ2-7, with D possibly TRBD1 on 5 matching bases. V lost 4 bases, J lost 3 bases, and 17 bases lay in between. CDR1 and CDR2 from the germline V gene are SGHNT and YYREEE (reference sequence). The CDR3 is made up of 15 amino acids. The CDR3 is CASSPQQATNYEQYF. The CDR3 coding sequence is TGTGCCAGCAGCCCACAACAGGCTACCAACTACGAGCAGTACTTC. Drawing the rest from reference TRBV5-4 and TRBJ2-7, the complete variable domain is ETGVTQSPTHLIKTRGQQVTLRCSSQSGHNTVSWYQQALGQGPQFIFQYYREEENGRGNFPPRFSGLQFPNYSSELNVNALELDDSALYLCASSPQQATNYEQYFGPGTRLTVT.

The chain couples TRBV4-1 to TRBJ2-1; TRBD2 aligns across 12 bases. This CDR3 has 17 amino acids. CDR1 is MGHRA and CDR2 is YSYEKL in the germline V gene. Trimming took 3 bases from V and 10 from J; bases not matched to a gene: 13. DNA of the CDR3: TGCGCCAGCAGCCAGGGCAGGACTAGCGGGAATCGAAGGGAGCAGTTCTTC. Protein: CASSQGRTSGNRREQFF.

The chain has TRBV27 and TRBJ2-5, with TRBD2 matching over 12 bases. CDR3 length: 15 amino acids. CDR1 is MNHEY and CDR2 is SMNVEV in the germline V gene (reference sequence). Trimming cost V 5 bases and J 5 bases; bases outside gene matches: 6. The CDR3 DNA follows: TGTGCCAGCAGTACTCCGACTAGCGGGAGCGAGACCCAGTACTTC. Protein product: CASSTPTSGSETQYF.

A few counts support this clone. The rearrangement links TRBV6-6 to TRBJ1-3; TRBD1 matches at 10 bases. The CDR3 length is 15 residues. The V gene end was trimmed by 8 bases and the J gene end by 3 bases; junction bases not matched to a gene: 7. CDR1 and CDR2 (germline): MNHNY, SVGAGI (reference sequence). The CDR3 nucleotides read TGTGCCAGCCGGGGGGGGACAGGGGATGGAAACACCATATATTTT. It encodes CASRGGTGDGNTIYF.